These 26 T cell receptor beta chains were all obtained from the same sample, sequenced in a study of OX40 agonist ivuxolimab in advanced cancers. TCRdb's table, derived via immunoSEQ multiplex PCR, lists solely in-frame clones and lacks some. The repertoire holds about 90,000 clones, with less than 95% as singletons. Sequences were derived from CD4+ or CD8+ T cells sorted from blood, sampled in a trial of the OX40 agonist ivuxolimab. These receptors all stem from an adult with an advanced solid tumor such as melanoma, head and neck, liver or kidney cancer.

The chain links TRBV27 to TRBJ2-7; D may match TRBD1 or TRBD2 (5 bases each). The CDR3 loop spans 14 amino acids. With 6 bases removed from V and 0 bases from J, the gap between germline ends came to 12 bases. CDR1 and CDR2 from the germline V gene are MNHEY and SMNVEV (reference sequence). The CDR3 DNA reads TGTGCCAGCAGCACCGGGACGCCCTCCTACGAGCAGTACTTC. It is translated as CASSTGTPSYEQYF.

The chain recombines TRBV11-3 with TRBJ1-1; D is unresolved. From germline, CDR1 is SGHNT and CDR2 YENEEA. This CDR3 region has 11 residues. V was clipped by 1 base and J by 12 bases, with 9 bases between them. This CDR3 reads CASSLGPRTFF. Here the CDR3 DNA reads TGTGCCAGCAGCTTAGGCCCGAGGACTTTCTTT.

The chain recombines TRBV5-1 with TRBJ1-4, with 8 positions matching TRBD1. CDR1 is SGHRS, CDR2 YFSETQ, per germline. V gave up 5 bases and J gave up 5 bases; unmatched junction bases: 8. The CDR3 loop spans 15 amino acids. CDR3 coding DNA: TGCGCCAGCAGAACAGACAGGGGAGGGAATGAAAAACTGTTTTTT. The encoded protein is CASRTDRGGNEKLFF. Variable domain in full (rest from reference TRBV5-1 and TRBJ1-4): KAGVTQTPRYLIKTRGQQVTLSCSPISGHRSVSWYQQTPGQGLQFLFEYFSETQRNKGNFPGRFSGRQFSNSRSEMNVSTLELGDSALYLCASRTDRGGNEKLFFGSGTQLSVL.

The chain joins TRBV6-1 to TRBJ2-7; 9 bases align to TRBD1. The V gene's germline CDR1 is MNHNS and CDR2 SASEGT. The CDR3 loop spans 14 amino acids. V dropped 5 bases and J dropped 1; count of bases not matched to a gene: 3. This chain's CDR3 is CASSPGQGSYEQYF. CDR3 DNA: TGTGCCAGCAGTCCGGGACAGGGATCCTACGAGCAGTACTTC.

This rearrangement joins TRBV18 to TRBJ1-5; 9 positions match TRBD1. Germline V gene sequence: CDR1 KGHSH, CDR2 LQKENI. The CDR3 totals 16 residues. The trim removed 4 bases at V and 7 bases at J, leaving 11 bases unmatched. The CDR3 DNA reads TGTGCCAGCTCACTCCTCCGGACAGGGGCACCACAGCCCCAGCATTTT. Translation: CASSLLRTGAPQPQHF.

This clone has just one count. The V gene is TRBV13, the J gene TRBJ2-1; D is perhaps TRBD1 (6 bases). CDR3 length: 16 amino acids. Germline V gene sequence: CDR1 PRHDT, CDR2 FYEKMQ (reference sequence). V lost 3 bases and J lost 4, with 16 bases in between. DNA for the CDR3: TGTGCCAGCAGCTTCCGGACAGCGACAGTATACAATGAGCAGTTCTTC. It specifies CASSFRTATVYNEQFF.

The J gene is TRBJ2-3, the V gene TRBV29-1, with D hard to call. Germline values: CDR1 SQVTM, CDR2 ANQGSEA. Trimming pared 1 base from V and 0 bases from J, leaving 17 bases between. The CDR3 length is 17 residues. CDR3 coding DNA: TGCAGCGTTGAAGCCTTTGTCCGGTTCGCTAGCACAGATACGCAGTATTTT. It codes for CSVEAFVRFASTDTQYF.

As concerns this clone: Other DNA sequences in this sample translate to the same CDR3. CDR3 residues: CAWSVRGGQPQHF. As DNA, the CDR3 is TGTGCCTGGAGTGTTAGGGGAGGGCAGCCCCAGCATTTT. V is TRBV30 and J is TRBJ1-5; D is perhaps TRBD1 (5 bases). The V end lost 0 bases, the J end lost 7 bases, and 10 bases lay between the germline ends. The CDR3 is 13 residues long. Germline values: CDR1 GTSNPN, CDR2 SVGIG (reference sequence).

This clone was seen more than once but under ten times. This chain uses TRBV30 with TRBJ2-7; tentatively, D is TRBD2 (6 bases). The CDR3 runs 12 residues. V lost 0 bases, J lost 5 bases, and 8 bases lay in between. Germline CDR1 reads GTSNPN; CDR2 reads SVGIG (reference sequence). The CDR3: CAWSVRGHEQYF. The DNA of the CDR3 is TGTGCCTGGAGTGTGCGGGGACACGAGCAGTACTTC. The complete variable domain, with remaining parts taken from reference TRBV30 and TRBJ2-7, reads SQTIHQWPATLVQPVGSPLSLECTVEGTSNPNLYWYRQAAGRGLQLLFYSVGIGQISSEVPQNLSASRPQDRQFILSSKKLLLSDSGFYLCAWSVRGHEQYFGPGTRLTVT.

The gene calls are TRBV7-6 and TRBJ2-4; possible D gene TRBD1, 6 bases. This CDR3 has 16 residues. The V and J ends lost 5 bases and 2 bases respectively, with 16 bases between them. Germline loops: CDR1 SGHVS, CDR2 FNYEAQ. DNA of the CDR3: TGTGCCAGCAGCCCTAGGACAGACCAAACCAAAAACATTCAGTACTTC. This encodes CASSPRTDQTKNIQYF.

The DNA for the CDR3 is TGTGCCATCAGTAGCGGGAGTGTACAAGAGACCCAGTACTTC. Translation: CAISSGSVQETQYF. The chain recombines TRBV10-3 with TRBJ2-5; 8 positions agree with TRBD2. V trimming: 5 bases; J trimming: 2 bases; junction bases outside the gene matches: 4. Per the germline V gene, CDR1 is ENHRY and CDR2 is SYGVKD. There are 14 residues in the CDR3.

The genes are TRBV5-4 and TRBJ2-7; TRBD1 aligns across 9 bases. This CDR3 comprises 16 residues. The germline gives CDR1 SGHNT, CDR2 YYREEE (reference sequence). With V trimmed by 0 bases and J by 3 bases, 7 bases remained unmatched. This chain's CDR3 is CASSLGTPGQGYEQYF. CDR3 nucleotide sequence: TGTGCCAGCAGCTTGGGGACCCCGGGACAGGGCTACGAGCAGTACTTC.

The gene calls are TRBV11-2 and TRBJ2-1, with a possible D match to TRBD1 (6 bases). Germline V gene sequence: CDR1 SGHAT, CDR2 FQNNGV. V lost 5 bases and J lost 0, with 20 bases in between. The CDR3 contains 18 residues. The CDR3 nucleotides read TGTGCCAGCAGCCCGTGGTGGAGCGGACAGAGCTCCTACAATGAGCAGTTCTTC. Its protein is CASSPWWSGQSSYNEQFF.

The chain combines TRBV10-2 with TRBJ2-1, with D perhaps TRBD1 or TRBD2 (5 bases each). The germline CDR1 and CDR2 sequences are WSHSY and SAAADI. The V gene lost 8 bases and the J gene lost 4 bases, with 12 bases spanning the gap. The CDR3 is 13 residues long. This CDR3 reads CASGTEIYNEQFF. CDR3 coding DNA: TGCGCCAGCGGGACCGAAATTTACAATGAGCAGTTCTTC.

The genes are TRBV29-1 and TRBJ2-5; D gene ambiguous. V was cut by 3 bases and J by 2 bases, with 7 bases left in between. The V gene's germline CDR1 is SQVTM and CDR2 ANQGSEA. The CDR3 contains 12 residues. CDR3 sequence: CSVDSIQETQYF. CDR3 DNA sequence: TGCAGCGTTGATTCCATTCAAGAGACCCAGTACTTC.

The genes are TRBV4-1 and TRBJ2-7; tentative D call: TRBD2 (5 bases). The CDR3 has 15 residues. CDR1 and CDR2 from the germline V gene are MGHRA and YSYEKL. The V gene lost 5 bases and the J gene lost 7 bases, with 21 bases spanning the gap. The CDR3: CASSSRELRLEEQYF. Here the CDR3 DNA reads TGCGCCAGCAGCTCCCGGGAACTACGGCTGGAGGAGCAGTACTTC.

The rearrangement joins TRBV6-5 to TRBJ2-3; 13 bases map to TRBD2. The CDR3 contains 16 residues. Germline CDR1 MNHEY, CDR2 SVGAGI. The J segment lost 4 bases and the V segment lost 2 bases, leaving 3 bases of the junction unmatched. The CDR3 spells CASSYRLAGGPDTQYF. CDR3 sequence (DNA): TGTGCCAGCAGTTACCGACTAGCGGGAGGTCCAGATACGCAGTATTTT.

This chain joins TRBV5-1 and TRBJ2-7, with D unresolved. Germline assignment: CDR1 SGHRS and CDR2 YFSETQ. V was pared by 10 bases and J by 2 bases, with 13 bases between. This CDR3 spans 12 amino acids. CDR3 coding DNA: TGCGCCTCACACGACTTAGCCTACGAGCAGTACTTC. Its translation: CASHDLAYEQYF. The full variable domain, its missing parts supplied by reference TRBV5-1 and TRBJ2-7, is KAGVTQTPRYLIKTRGQQVTLSCSPISGHRSVSWYQQTPGQGLQFLFEYFSETQRNKGNFPGRFSGRQFSNSRSEMNVSTLELGDSALYLCASHDLAYEQYFGPGTRLTVT.

The chain uses TRBV19 and TRBJ2-1; TRBD1 aligns across 7 bases. The CDR3 has 14 amino acids. Germline trimming cut 1 base from V and 6 bases from J; bases unmatched to any gene: 3. Germline CDR1 reads LNHDA; CDR2 reads SQIVND (reference sequence). The CDR3 DNA sequence: TGTGCCAGTAGTATAGCGGGACAGCTCAATGAGCAGTTCTTC. Protein: CASSIAGQLNEQFF.

The V and J genes are TRBV5-1 and TRBJ2-2; 13 bases are shared with TRBD2. Germline V CDR1 and CDR2: SGHRS, YFSETQ. The ends lost 4 bases at V and 5 bases at J; junction bases unmatched: 8. CDR3 length: 17 amino acids. CDR3 amino acids: CASSHGLAGDATGELFF. CDR3 nucleotides: TGCGCCAGCAGCCACGGACTAGCGGGAGACGCGACCGGGGAGCTGTTTTTT.

The sample holds a few counts of this clone. V usage is TRBV7-9 and J usage is TRBJ1-1; 8 bases agree with TRBD1. J gave up 4 bases and V 4 bases, and 2 bases lay outside the gene matches. CDR3 size: 13 residues. The germline gives CDR1 SEHNR, CDR2 FQNEAQ (reference sequence). CDR3 in DNA: TGTGCCAGCAGCTGGGGACAGGTCACTGAAGCTTTCTTT. Amino acids: CASSWGQVTEAFF.

The chain employs TRBV6-6 and TRBJ2-3; 7 bases are a match to TRBD1. The junction had 9 bases not matched to a gene; V was cut back by 1 base and J by 5 bases. Germline V gene data show CDR1 as MNHNY and CDR2 as SVGAGI (reference sequence). The CDR3 extends over 16 amino acids. CDR3 in DNA: TGTGCCAGCAGTTACTTAAGAGAGGGGGCGAGAGATACGCAGTATTTT. This translates into CASSYLREGARDTQYF.

The gene calls are TRBV5-1 and TRBJ2-2; possible D gene TRBD1, 6 bases. The CDR3 has 15 amino acids. Germline V lookup: CDR1 SGHRS, CDR2 YFSETQ. Trimming stripped 1 base from V and 5 bases from J, with 12 bases between. The CDR3 DNA is TGCGCCAGCAGCTTGTTTGGGGGCGCGACCGGGGAGCTGTTTTTT. Translating it yields CASSLFGGATGELFF.

The chain combines TRBV5-4 with TRBJ2-1, with 7 bases that match TRBD2. After removal of 6 bases from V and 6 bases from J, the junction contained 6 bases not matched to a gene. The CDR3 covers 13 residues. Germline assignment: CDR1 SGHNT and CDR2 YYREEE (reference sequence). The CDR3 here is CASNVGGTNEQFF. CDR3 bases: TGTGCCAGCAATGTGGGGGGGACCAATGAGCAGTTCTTC. The entire variable domain, with the rest obtained from reference TRBV5-4 and TRBJ2-1, is as follows: ETGVTQSPTHLIKTRGQQVTLRCSSQSGHNTVSWYQQALGQGPQFIFQYYREEENGRGNFPPRFSGLQFPNYSSELNVNALELDDSALYLCASNVGGTNEQFFGPGTRLTVL.

The chain has TRBV7-8 and TRBJ2-2, with 9 bases that match TRBD2. The J segment lost 1 base and the V segment lost 4 bases, leaving 1 base of the junction unmatched. The V gene's germline CDR1 is SGHVS and CDR2 FQNEAQ. This CDR3 has 15 residues. CDR3 in amino acids: CASSSSGVNTGELFF. In DNA, the CDR3 is TGTGCCAGCAGCTCTAGCGGGGTGAACACCGGGGAGCTGTTTTTT.

The V gene is TRBV9, the J gene TRBJ2-7; D is possibly TRBD1 or TRBD2 (5 bases each). The CDR3 extends over 17 amino acids. Germline V gene lookup returns CDR1 SGDLS and CDR2 YYNGEE. V lost 4 bases, J lost 2 bases, and 22 bases lay in between. The CDR3 DNA is TGTGCCAGCAGCCCCTCCCGATTGAGGGGAAACGCCTACGAGCAGTACTTC. It yields the protein CASSPSRLRGNAYEQYF.